This TCR beta chain emerged from a study of T cell responses to AZD1222 COVID-19 vaccine. Study conclusions and caveats: It should be noted that donors were predominantly white British and more often female, and clonal diversity was possibly underestimated. All repertoire sampling was performed exclusively after the peak T cell response. Seropositive AZD1222 recipients at baseline numbered only five or six. Per reports, nearly half of all spike-specific TCRs target regions that are unmutated in variants.

Trimming stripped 4 bases from V and 8 bases from J, with 9 bases between. Looked up from germline, CDR1 is SGHKS and CDR2 is YYEKEE (reference sequence). This CDR3 is built from 11 residues. Sequencing was performed with immunoSEQ multiplex PCR; in TCRdb, only in-frame clones are kept and a portion is missing. The repertoire consists of some 180,000 clones, with 90% to 95% occurring once and the leading ten covering more than 0.85%. This clone was seen once. Its antigen remains unidentified. The sample consisted of peripheral blood, taken 28 days after the second dose of the MenACWY control vaccine. The chain links TRBV5-5 to TRBJ2-5; the D gene is possibly TRBD1 (5 bases). This TCR was recovered from an adult who received the MenACWY meningococcal vaccine as a control. This CDR3 is CASSPGNTQYF. The CDR3, as DNA: TGTGCCAGCAGCCCAGGGAACACCCAGTACTTC.